The 14 T cell receptor beta chains given below trace back to one sample, sequenced in a study of T cell changes during pregnancy in multiple sclerosis. Profiled with immunoSEQ multiplex PCR; TCRdb holds only in-frame clones, not every one. The data show over 70,000 clones, roughly 91% seen once. This specimen was peripheral blood, taken in the first trimester of pregnancy. Receptor source: a female donor with multiple sclerosis, enrolled in a pregnancy study.

The V and J genes are TRBV7-6 and TRBJ2-3, with D perhaps matching TRBD1 (5 bases). The CDR3 spans 15 residues. CDR1 SGHVS and CDR2 FNYEAQ come from the germline V gene. With 2 bases removed from V and 2 bases from J, the gap between germline ends came to 11 bases. CDR3 protein: CASSLNPGNTDTQYF. CDR3 nucleotide sequence: TGTGCCAGCAGCTTAAACCCAGGGAACACAGATACGCAGTATTTT. Combining the CDR3 with reference TRBV7-6 and TRBJ2-3 gives the whole variable domain GAGVSQSPRYKVTKRGQDVALRCDPISGHVSLYWYRQALGQGPEFLTYFNYEAQQDKSGLPNDRFSAERPEGSISTLTIQRTEQRDSAMYRCASSLNPGNTDTQYFGPGTRLTVL.

The chain uses TRBV19 and TRBJ1-2; TRBD1 might be the D (5 bases). V was pared by 2 bases and J by 3 bases, with 13 bases between. CDR1 is LNHDA, CDR2 SQIVND, per germline (reference sequence). This CDR3 comprises 15 residues. The DNA of the CDR3 is TGTGCCAGTAGTATATACCAGACGGGGGACTATGGCTACACCTTC. This gives the protein CASSIYQTGDYGYTF.

The J gene is TRBJ1-2, the V gene TRBV9, with TRBD1 as a possible D gene (6 bases). The ends were cut back, 0 bases at V and 4 bases at J, with 10 bases in the middle. The CDR3 spans 14 residues. Germline values: CDR1 SGDLS, CDR2 YYNGEE. CDR3 DNA sequence: TGTGCCAGCAGCGTAGGGCAGGGGTCCTATGGCTACACCTTC. Its protein product is CASSVGQGSYGYTF.

The J gene is TRBJ1-1, the V gene TRBV10-3, with TRBD1 as a possible D gene (5 bases). V was cut by 5 bases and J by 1 base, with 8 bases left in between. The CDR3 has 13 residues. Germline V gene data show CDR1 as ENHRY and CDR2 as SYGVKD. CDR3 region: CAISLGENTEAFF. DNA for the CDR3: TGTGCCATCAGTTTAGGGGAGAACACTGAAGCTTTCTTT.

CDR3 in DNA: TGTGCCAGCAGCTTGGCCCCCGGCTATGGCTACACCTTC. Translated: CASSLAPGYGYTF. The chain uses TRBV5-8 and TRBJ1-2; D is undetermined. Germline V gives CDR1 SGHTS, CDR2 YDEGEE. There are 13 residues in the CDR3. V was trimmed by 0 bases and J by 4 bases, leaving 7 bases between them.

The chain's CDR3 is CASSETGVEQYF. The DNA of the CDR3 is TGTGCCAGCAGCGAAACAGGGGTCGAGCAGTACTTC. This chain joins TRBV27 and TRBJ2-7, with 7 bases fitting TRBD1. J lost 6 bases, V lost 6 bases, and 5 bases had no gene match. Germline CDR1 is MNHEY and CDR2 is SMNVEV (reference sequence). The CDR3 is 12 residues long.

CDR3: CASSIDRRRDTQYF. The CDR3 DNA follows: TGTGCCAGTAGTATAGATCGGAGGAGAGATACGCAGTATTTT. This chain links TRBV19 with TRBJ2-3; D perhaps matches TRBD2 (5 bases). Trimming left V 0 bases short and J 5 bases short, with 9 bases between. Germline V CDR1 and CDR2: LNHDA, SQIVND (reference sequence). The CDR3 spans 14 residues.

The genes are TRBV6-4 and TRBJ2-3; 14 bases line up with TRBD2. From germline, CDR1 is MRHNA and CDR2 SNTAGT. The CDR3 spans 16 residues. The V and J ends lost 3 bases and 3 bases, in that order; junction bases with no gene match: 2. The CDR3 is CASSERTSGGTDTQYF. The CDR3 nucleotides are TGTGCCAGCAGTGAACGGACTAGCGGGGGGACAGATACGCAGTATTTT.

The J gene is TRBJ1-6, the V gene TRBV6-6; TRBD1 aligns across 8 bases. The CDR3 has 14 residues. Trimming cost V 4 bases and J 7 bases; bases outside gene matches: 3. Looked up from germline, CDR1 is MNHNY and CDR2 is SVGAGI (reference sequence). CDR3 loop: CASSSHRGNSPLHF. The CDR3 bases are TGTGCCAGCAGTTCCCACAGGGGGAATTCACCCCTCCACTTT.

The sample holds one count of this clone. The chain couples TRBV5-1 to TRBJ2-5; 8 bases line up with TRBD2. Germline V CDR1 and CDR2: SGHRS, YFSETQ. The CDR3 has 15 residues. V lost 0 bases, J lost 4 bases, and 5 bases stayed unmatched. CDR3 loop: CASSLGGLAGETQYF. The DNA for the CDR3 is TGCGCCAGCAGCTTGGGTGGACTAGCAGGAGAGACCCAGTACTTC.

The chain combines TRBV19 with TRBJ2-5; no definite D call. With 5 bases removed from V and 2 bases from J, the gap between germline ends came to 9 bases. Germline CDR1 and CDR2: LNHDA and SQIVND (reference sequence). The CDR3 has 13 amino acids. Here the CDR3 reads CASSRRIQETQYF. The CDR3 nucleotides are TGTGCCAGTAGTCGCAGGATTCAAGAGACCCAGTACTTC.

The chain joins TRBV4-1 to TRBJ1-4; TRBD1 matches at 8 bases. CDR1 is MGHRA and CDR2 is YSYEKL in the germline V gene. This CDR3 contains 15 residues. V lost 1 base to trimming and J lost 6 bases; unmatched junction nucleotides: 4. CDR3 in DNA: TGCGCCAGCAGCCAAGGGGCAGGGGGCGATGAAAAACTGTTTTTT. Translated: CASSQGAGGDEKLFF.

The genes are TRBV9 and TRBJ1-1, with D perhaps TRBD1 (6 bases). Germline loops: CDR1 SGDLS, CDR2 YYNGEE. CDR3 length equals 14 residues. The germline V and J ends were trimmed by 0 bases and 11 bases, with 17 bases remaining between them. The chain's CDR3 is CASSVGFRGGSAFF. CDR3 DNA: TGTGCCAGCAGCGTAGGGTTTAGGGGGGGTAGTGCTTTCTTT.

J is TRBJ2-1 and V is TRBV6-5, with D possibly TRBD1 on 5 matching bases. Germline loops: CDR1 MNHEY, CDR2 SVGAGI. V gave up 1 base and J gave up 7 bases, with 14 bases separating them. The length of the CDR3 is 15 residues. The CDR3 reads CASSYFGRARNEQFF. The CDR3 nucleotides are TGTGCCAGCAGTTACTTTGGCAGGGCGAGGAATGAGCAGTTCTTC.